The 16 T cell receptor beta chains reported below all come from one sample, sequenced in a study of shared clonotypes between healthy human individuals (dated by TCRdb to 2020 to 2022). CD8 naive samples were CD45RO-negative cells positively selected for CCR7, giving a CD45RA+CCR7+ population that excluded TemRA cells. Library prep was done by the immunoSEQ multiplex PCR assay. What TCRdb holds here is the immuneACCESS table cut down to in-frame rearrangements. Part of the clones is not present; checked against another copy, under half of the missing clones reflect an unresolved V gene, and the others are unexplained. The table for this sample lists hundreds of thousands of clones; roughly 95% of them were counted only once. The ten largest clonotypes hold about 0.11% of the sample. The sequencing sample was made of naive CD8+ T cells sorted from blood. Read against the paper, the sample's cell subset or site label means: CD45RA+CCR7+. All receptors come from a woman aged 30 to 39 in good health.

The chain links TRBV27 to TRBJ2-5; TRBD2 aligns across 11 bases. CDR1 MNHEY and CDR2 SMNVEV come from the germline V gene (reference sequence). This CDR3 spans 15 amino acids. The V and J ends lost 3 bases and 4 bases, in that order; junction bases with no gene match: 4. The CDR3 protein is CASSFSGRGVETQYF. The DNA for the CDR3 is TGTGCCAGCAGTTTTAGCGGGAGGGGTGTAGAGACCCAGTACTTC.

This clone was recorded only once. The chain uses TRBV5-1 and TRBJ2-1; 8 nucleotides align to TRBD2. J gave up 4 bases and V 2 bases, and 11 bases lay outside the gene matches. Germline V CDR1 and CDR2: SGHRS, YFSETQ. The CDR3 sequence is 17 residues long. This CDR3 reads CASSLGLGLADYNEQFF. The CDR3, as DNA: TGCGCCAGCAGCTTAGGACTCGGACTAGCCGATTACAATGAGCAGTTCTTC.

CDR3 loop: CASSRELGLAGGSSYNEQFF. CDR3 DNA sequence: TGTGCCAGTAGTCGGGAACTGGGACTAGCGGGAGGGAGCTCCTACAATGAGCAGTTCTTC. The chain carries TRBV19 and TRBJ2-1, with TRBD2 matching over 16 bases. V shed 5 bases, J shed 0 bases, and the junction held 10 bases outside the gene matches. CDR3 length equals 20 residues. Germline values: CDR1 LNHDA, CDR2 SQIVND (reference sequence).

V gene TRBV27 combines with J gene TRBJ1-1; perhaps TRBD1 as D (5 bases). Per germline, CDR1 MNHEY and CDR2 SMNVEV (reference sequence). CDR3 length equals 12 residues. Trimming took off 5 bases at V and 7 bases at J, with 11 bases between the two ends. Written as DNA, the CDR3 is TGTGCCAGCAGTCCTCAGGGTGGTGAAGCTTTCTTT. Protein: CASSPQGGEAFF.

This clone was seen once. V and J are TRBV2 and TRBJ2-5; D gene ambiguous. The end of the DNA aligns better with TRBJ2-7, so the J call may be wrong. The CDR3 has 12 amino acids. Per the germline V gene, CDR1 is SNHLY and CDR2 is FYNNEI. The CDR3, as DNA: TGTGCCAGCAGTGAATCGACTTACGAGCAGTACTTC. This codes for CASSESTYEQYF.

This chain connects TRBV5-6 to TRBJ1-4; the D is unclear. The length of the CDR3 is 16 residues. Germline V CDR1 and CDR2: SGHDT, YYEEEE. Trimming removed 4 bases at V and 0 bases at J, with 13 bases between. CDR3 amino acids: CASSNVGLSTNEKLFF. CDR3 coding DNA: TGTGCCAGCAGCAACGTAGGTCTATCAACTAATGAAAAACTGTTTTTT.

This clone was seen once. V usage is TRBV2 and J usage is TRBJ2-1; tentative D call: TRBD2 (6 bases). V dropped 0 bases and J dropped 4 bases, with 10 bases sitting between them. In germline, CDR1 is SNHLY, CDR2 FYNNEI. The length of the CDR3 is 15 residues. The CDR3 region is CASSEARGPYNEQFF. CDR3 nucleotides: TGTGCCAGCAGTGAAGCGCGGGGTCCGTACAATGAGCAGTTCTTC.

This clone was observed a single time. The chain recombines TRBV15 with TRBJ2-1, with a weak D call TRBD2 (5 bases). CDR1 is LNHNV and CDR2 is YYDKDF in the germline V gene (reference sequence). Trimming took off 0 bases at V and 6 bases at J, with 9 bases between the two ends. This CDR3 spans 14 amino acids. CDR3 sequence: CATSRDGEFNEQFF. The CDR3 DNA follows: TGTGCCACCAGCAGAGATGGGGAGTTCAATGAGCAGTTCTTC. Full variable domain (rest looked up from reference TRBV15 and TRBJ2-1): DAMVIQNPRYQVTQFGKPVTLSCSQTLNHNVMYWYQQKSSQAPKLLFHYYDKDFNNEADTPDNFQSRRPNTSFCFLDIRSPGLGDTAMYLCATSRDGEFNEQFFGPGTRLTVL.

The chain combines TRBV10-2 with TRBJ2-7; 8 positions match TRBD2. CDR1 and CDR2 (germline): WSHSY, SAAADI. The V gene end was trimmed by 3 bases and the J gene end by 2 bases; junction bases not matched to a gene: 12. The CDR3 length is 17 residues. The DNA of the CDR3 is TGCGCCAGCAGTGATAGAAAAGGCACTAGCGGAACCTACGAGCAGTACTTC. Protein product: CASSDRKGTSGTYEQYF.

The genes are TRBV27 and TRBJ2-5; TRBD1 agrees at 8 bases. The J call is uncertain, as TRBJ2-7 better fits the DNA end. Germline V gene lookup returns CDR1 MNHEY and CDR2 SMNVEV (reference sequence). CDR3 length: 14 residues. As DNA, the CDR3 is TGTGCCAGCAGTTACGGGACAGGTACTGGCGAGCAGTACTTC. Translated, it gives CASSYGTGTGEQYF.

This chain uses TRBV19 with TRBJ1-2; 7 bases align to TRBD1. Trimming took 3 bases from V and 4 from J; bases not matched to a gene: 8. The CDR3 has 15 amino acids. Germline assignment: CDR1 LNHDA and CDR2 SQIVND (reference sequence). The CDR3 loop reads CASSIGGGLIYGYTF. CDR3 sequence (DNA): TGTGCCAGTAGTATTGGAGGGGGCTTAATCTATGGCTACACCTTC.

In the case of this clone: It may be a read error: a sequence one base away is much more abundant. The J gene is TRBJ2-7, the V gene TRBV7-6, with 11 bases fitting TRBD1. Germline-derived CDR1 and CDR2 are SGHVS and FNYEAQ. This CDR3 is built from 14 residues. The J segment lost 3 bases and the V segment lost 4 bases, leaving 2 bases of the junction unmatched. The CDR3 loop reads CASSSGTGGYEQYF. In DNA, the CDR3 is TGTGCCAGCAGCTCCGGGACAGGGGGCTACGAGCAGTACTTC. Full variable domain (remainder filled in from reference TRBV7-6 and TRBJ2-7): GAGVSQSPRYKVTKRGQDVALRCDPISGHVSLYWYRQALGQGPEFLTYFNYEAQQDKSGLPNDRFSAERPEGSISTLTIQRTEQRDSAMYRCASSSGTGGYEQYFGPGTRLTVT.

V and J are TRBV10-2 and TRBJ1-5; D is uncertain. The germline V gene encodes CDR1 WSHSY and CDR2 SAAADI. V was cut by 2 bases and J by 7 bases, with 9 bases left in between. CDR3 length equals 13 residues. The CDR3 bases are TGCGCCAGCAGTGAGGGGTCACGGCAGCCCCAGCATTTT. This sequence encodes CASSEGSRQPQHF.

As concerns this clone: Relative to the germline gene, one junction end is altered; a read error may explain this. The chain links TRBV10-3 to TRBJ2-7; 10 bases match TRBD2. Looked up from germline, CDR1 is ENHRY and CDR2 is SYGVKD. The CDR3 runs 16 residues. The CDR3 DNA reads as TGTGCCATCAGTGCTCCCAGCGGGAGGGCCTCCAACGAGCAGTACTTC. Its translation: CAISAPSGRASNEQYF.

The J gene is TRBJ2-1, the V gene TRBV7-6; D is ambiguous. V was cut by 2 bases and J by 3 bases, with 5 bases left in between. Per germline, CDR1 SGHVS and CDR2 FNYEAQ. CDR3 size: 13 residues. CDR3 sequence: CASSLWGYNEQFF. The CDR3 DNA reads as TGTGCCAGCAGCTTATGGGGCTACAATGAGCAGTTCTTC.

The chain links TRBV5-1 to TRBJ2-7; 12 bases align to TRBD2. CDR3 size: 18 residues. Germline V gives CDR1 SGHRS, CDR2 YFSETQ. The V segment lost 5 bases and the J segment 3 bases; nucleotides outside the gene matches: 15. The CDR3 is CASRPVTASSGRVYEQYF. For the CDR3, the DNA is TGCGCCAGCAGACCCGTGACAGCCTCTAGCGGGAGGGTCTACGAGCAGTACTTC.